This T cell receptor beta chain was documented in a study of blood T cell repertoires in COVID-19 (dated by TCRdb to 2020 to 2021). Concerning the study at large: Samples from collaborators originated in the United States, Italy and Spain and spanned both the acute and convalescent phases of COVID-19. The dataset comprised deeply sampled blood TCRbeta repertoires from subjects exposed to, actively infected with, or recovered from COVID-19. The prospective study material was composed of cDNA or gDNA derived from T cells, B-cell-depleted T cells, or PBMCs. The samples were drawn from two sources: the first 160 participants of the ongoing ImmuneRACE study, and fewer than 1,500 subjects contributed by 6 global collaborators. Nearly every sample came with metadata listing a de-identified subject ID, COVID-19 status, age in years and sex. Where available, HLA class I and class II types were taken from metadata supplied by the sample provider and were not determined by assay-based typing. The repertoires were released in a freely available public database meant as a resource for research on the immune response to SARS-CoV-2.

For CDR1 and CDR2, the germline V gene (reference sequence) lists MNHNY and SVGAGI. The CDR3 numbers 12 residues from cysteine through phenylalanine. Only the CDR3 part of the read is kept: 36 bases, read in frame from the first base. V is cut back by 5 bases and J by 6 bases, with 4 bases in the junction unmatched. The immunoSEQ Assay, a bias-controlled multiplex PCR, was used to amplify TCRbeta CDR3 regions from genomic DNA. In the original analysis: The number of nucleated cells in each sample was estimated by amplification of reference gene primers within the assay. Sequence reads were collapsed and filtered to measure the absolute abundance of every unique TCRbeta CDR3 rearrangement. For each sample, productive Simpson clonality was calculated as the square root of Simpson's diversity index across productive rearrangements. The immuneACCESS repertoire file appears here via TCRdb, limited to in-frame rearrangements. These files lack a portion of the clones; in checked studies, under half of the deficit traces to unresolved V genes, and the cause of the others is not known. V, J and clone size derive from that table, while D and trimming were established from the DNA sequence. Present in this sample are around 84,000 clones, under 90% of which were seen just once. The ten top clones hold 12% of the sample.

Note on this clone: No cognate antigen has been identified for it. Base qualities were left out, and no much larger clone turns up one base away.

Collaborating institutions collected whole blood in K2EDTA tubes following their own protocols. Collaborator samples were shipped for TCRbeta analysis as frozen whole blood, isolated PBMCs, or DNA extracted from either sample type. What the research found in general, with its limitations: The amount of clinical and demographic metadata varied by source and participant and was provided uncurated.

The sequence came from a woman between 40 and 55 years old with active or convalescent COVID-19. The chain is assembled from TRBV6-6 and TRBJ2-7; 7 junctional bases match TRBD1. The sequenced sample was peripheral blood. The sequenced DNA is TGTGCCAGCAGTCCGACAGGGACCGAGCAGTACTTC. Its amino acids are CASSPTGTEQYF.